This T cell receptor beta chain is drawn from a study of CD8+ T cells in alopecia areata. Study-wide background: Disease severity was quantified as SALT score of affected scalp area.

Overall study results and limits: The study also sequences resident alphabeta T cells of normal skin in scalp samples. A great number of expanded lesional clones endured in scalp and blood during tofacitinib.

The germline V gene encodes CDR1 SGHTA and CDR2 FQGTGA. The CDR3 loop spans 13 amino acids. V lost 4 bases and J lost 4, with 7 bases in between. Extracted RNA was reverse transcribed, and the resulting cDNA served as sequencing template. Produced via immunoSEQ multiplex PCR; TCRdb's table is partial and in-frame only. The profile shows 200,000 to 250,000 clones, more than 45% of them singletons. Of note for this clone: Its specificity is unknown.

Sample treatment: oral pan-JAK inhibitor, 5-10 mg twice daily. Lesional scalp tissue (obtained by punch biopsy) and peripheral blood were collected from alopecia areata patients. This chain joins TRBV7-3 and TRBJ2-2; D is unresolved. Specimen: CD4+ T cells sorted from blood, collected at week 4, from a patient treated with tofacitinib. This clonotype was obtained from a human donor with alopecia areata. DNA of the CDR3: TGTGCCAGCAGCTACTCCACCACCGGGGAGCTGTTTTTT. Its protein is CASSYSTTGELFF.